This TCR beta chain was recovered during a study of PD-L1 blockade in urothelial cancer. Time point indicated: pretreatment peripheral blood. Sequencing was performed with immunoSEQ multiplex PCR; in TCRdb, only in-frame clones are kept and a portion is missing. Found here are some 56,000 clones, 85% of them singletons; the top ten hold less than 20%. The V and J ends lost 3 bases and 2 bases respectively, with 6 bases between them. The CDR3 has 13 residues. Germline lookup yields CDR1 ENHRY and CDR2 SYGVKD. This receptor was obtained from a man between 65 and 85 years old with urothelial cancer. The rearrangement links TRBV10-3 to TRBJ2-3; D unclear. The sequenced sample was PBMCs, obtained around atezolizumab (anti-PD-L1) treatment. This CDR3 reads CAISDGPTDTQYF. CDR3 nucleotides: TGTGCCATCAGTGATGGGCCCACAGATACGCAGTATTTT.